Presented here are 8 T cell receptor beta chains from one specimen sequenced in a study of T-cell reconstitution after alpha-beta-depleted transplantation in children. Molecular barcoding with unique molecular identifiers was used for the TCRbeta library. One entry per CDR3 protein, called by TCRdb with MiXCR from the PCR reads. The data hold a few hundred thousand distinct CDR3 sequences, with 9% to 12% observed a single time. The sample was PBMCs from the stem cell graft donor, taken from the stem cell graft. These receptors were obtained from a human donor who donated a stem cell graft to a child with acute lymphoblastic leukemia.

This clonotype was seen ten or more times. The chain combines TRBV27 with TRBJ2-5; 10 bases agree with TRBD2. CDR3 size: 13 residues. Unmatched junction bases numbered 6, after V lost 10 bases and J lost 4 bases. Germline V gene data show CDR1 as MNHEY and CDR2 as SMNVEV (reference sequence). The CDR3 DNA reads as TGTGCCAATCATAGCGGGAGGAGAGAGACCCAGTACTTC. Its translation: CANHSGRRETQYF.

This clonotype was counted a few times. This chain links TRBV12-3 or TRBV12-4 with TRBJ2-1; 11 nucleotides align to TRBD2. With V trimmed by 3 bases and J by 8 bases, 9 bases remained unmatched. The CDR3 is made up of 16 amino acids. The CDR3 DNA follows: TGTGCCAGCAGTTTGTTCCAACTAGCGGGAGTCTATGAGCAGTTCTTC. It encodes CASSLFQLAGVYEQFF.

The chain is built from TRBV5-1 and TRBJ1-2; TRBD1 aligns across 8 bases. The CDR3 consists of 14 residues. Germline values: CDR1 SGHRS, CDR2 YFSETQ. V lost 7 bases to trimming and J lost 3 bases; unmatched junction nucleotides: 8. The CDR3 reads CASFQGAGDYGYTF. CDR3 in DNA: TGCGCCAGCTTCCAGGGGGCTGGTGACTATGGCTACACCTTC.

This clonotype was counted a few times. The rearrangement joins TRBV4-1 to TRBJ1-1; 9 nucleotides line up with TRBD1. Germline CDR1 is MGHRA and CDR2 is YSYEKL. CDR3 length: 17 amino acids. The V and J ends lost 3 bases and 0 bases, in that order; junction bases with no gene match: 8. This chain's CDR3 is CASSHFTGQGLNTEAFF. The DNA for the CDR3 is TGCGCCAGCAGCCATTTTACGGGACAGGGTTTGAACACTGAAGCTTTCTTT.

The chain joins TRBV7-6 to TRBJ2-3; the D gene is possibly TRBD2 (6 bases). Trimming left V 1 base short and J 4 bases short, with 12 bases between. This CDR3 is 15 amino acids long. The V gene's germline CDR1 is SGHVS and CDR2 FNYEAQ. CDR3 DNA: TGTGCCAGCAGCTTAGTGCGGGAACGGGCAGATACGCAGTATTTT. The encoded protein is CASSLVRERADTQYF.

This clonotype occurred many times. V and J are TRBV20-1 and TRBJ2-7; D remains unclear. V was shortened by 3 bases and J by 4 bases, with 10 bases between the two germline ends. The CDR3 runs 12 residues. Per the germline V gene, CDR1 is DFQATT and CDR2 is SNEGSKA (reference sequence). Written as DNA, the CDR3 is TGCAGTGCTAGCCCGGATAGATACGAGCAGTACTTC. It yields the protein CSASPDRYEQYF.

This clonotype has ten or more counts. The chain is built from TRBV12-3 or TRBV12-4 and TRBJ2-1, with TRBD2 identical over 8 bases. V lost 4 bases to trimming and J lost 0 bases; unmatched junction nucleotides: 5. This CDR3 region has 16 residues. Written as DNA, the CDR3 is TGTGCCAGCAGTTCCGCCGGGACTAGCTCCTACAATGAGCAGTTCTTC. It is translated as CASSSAGTSSYNEQFF.

The gene calls are TRBV4-2 and TRBJ2-2, with 10 bases that match TRBD2. Germline V gene lookup returns CDR1 LGHNA and CDR2 YNFKEQ. The CDR3 loop spans 19 amino acids. V was pared by 0 bases and J by 2 bases, with 9 bases of the junction left unmatched. The CDR3: CASSQDRNGLAANTGELFF. The CDR3 DNA is TGTGCCAGCAGCCAAGATAGGAATGGACTAGCGGCAAACACCGGGGAGCTGTTTTTT.